This T cell receptor beta chain was observed in a study of cytomegalovirus exposure and HLA in healthy donors. Turning to the study itself: Across a few hundred genotyped donors, roughly 80% landed in the Caucasian-associated ancestry cluster.

In the PCR, 60 Vbeta and 13 Jbeta primers were used. Libraries were prepared by immunoSEQ multiplex PCR; TCRdb keeps only in-frame clonotypes and omits some of them. The repertoire includes around 200,000 clones, less than 80% of them detected once, and approximately 4% sits in the top ten. To note about this clone: What it binds is unknown.

The study's findings and limits: A list of around 150 TCR beta chains associated with cytomegalovirus was given. Some public TCRs appeared in many individuals, while most sequences were rare.

Germline CDR1 is SGHNT and CDR2 is YENEEA. The V segment lost 9 bases and the J segment 4 bases; nucleotides outside the gene matches: 10. CDR3 length: 15 residues. This chain joins TRBV11-3 and TRBJ2-2; 8 bases fit TRBD1. This receptor was taken from a woman in her 30s in good health and CMV-seropositive. Sequenced material: PBMCs. In DNA form, the CDR3 reads TGTGCCAGACCCGTCCGGGACAGGCTCACCGGGGAGCTGTTTTTT. Translation: CARPVRDRLTGELFF.